The 21 T cell receptor beta chains presented below share a single source sample, sequenced in a study of shared clonotypes between healthy human individuals (dated by TCRdb to the early 2020s). The protocol used for the library was the immunoSEQ multiplex PCR assay. TCRdb took this table from immuneACCESS and kept in-frame rearrangements with V and J called. Such tables lack part of the clones; where checked against another copy, unresolved V genes explain under half of the gap, and the rest is unexplained. The sample data list about 2.1 million clones, and 85% to 95% of these were observed just once. About 1.8% of the sample is taken by the ten largest. CD8 naive samples consisted of CD45RO-negative cells that were positively selected for CCR7, yielding a CD45RA+CCR7+ population without TemRA cells. The sample taken for sequencing was naive CD8+ T cells from PBMCs. In the paper's terms, the cell subset or site label means: CD45RA+CCR7+. These receptors all come from a young man in good health. Some clones in this sample may be carry-over from other donors' samples.

V gene TRBV27 combines with J gene TRBJ2-7, with TRBD1 identical over 8 bases. V lost 5 bases to trimming and J lost 3 bases; unmatched junction nucleotides: 6. The CDR3 consists of 14 residues. Germline values: CDR1 MNHEY, CDR2 SMNVEV (reference sequence). The CDR3 bases are TGTGCCAGCAGTCCCAGGGGGCCGGGCTACGAGCAGTACTTC. Translated, it gives CASSPRGPGYEQYF.

J is TRBJ1-5 and V is TRBV28, with D unclear. V lost 5 bases and J 1 base, leaving 15 bases between the germline ends. The CDR3 runs to 16 residues. Germline V gives CDR1 MDHEN, CDR2 SYDVKM. The CDR3 coding sequence is TGTGCCAGCAGTCCCGGGCCCGCTGCAAGCAATCAGCCCCAGCATTTT. It translates to CASSPGPAASNQPQHF. Looking up the rest from reference TRBV28 and TRBJ1-5 gives the full variable domain: DVKVTQSSRYLVKRTGEKVFLECVQDMDHENMFWYRQDPGLGLRLIYFSYDVKMKEKGDIPEGYSVSREKKERFSLILESASTNQTSMYLCASSPGPAASNQPQHFGDGTRLSIL.

The chain employs TRBV25-1 and TRBJ2-7; 8 bases are a match to TRBD1. V shed 10 bases and J 5 bases; nucleotides not matched to a gene: 13. Germline CDR1 is MGHDK and CDR2 is SYGVNS. This CDR3 has 14 residues. CDR3: CANLTGGIGNEQYF. CDR3 sequence (DNA): TGTGCCAACCTTACAGGGGGAATCGGGAACGAGCAGTACTTC.

This rearrangement joins TRBV5-6 to TRBJ1-2, with D possibly being TRBD1 (6 bases). The CDR3 sequence is 15 residues long. The V gene lost 4 bases and the J gene lost 7 bases, with 20 bases spanning the gap. Germline lookup yields CDR1 SGHDT and CDR2 YYEEEE. In DNA form, the CDR3 reads TGTGCCAGCAGCCCTACAGGGCATCGCTTCTCTGGCTACACCTTC. Its translation is CASSPTGHRFSGYTF.

The rearrangement links TRBV2 to TRBJ2-1, with a weak D call TRBD1 (5 bases). Trimming pared 4 bases from V and 8 bases from J, leaving 12 bases between. Germline CDR1 reads SNHLY; CDR2 reads FYNNEI. This CDR3 has 13 amino acids. The chain's CDR3 is CASSGLQGYEQFF. In nucleotides, the CDR3 is TGTGCCAGCAGTGGGCTCCAGGGATATGAGCAGTTCTTC.

For the CDR3, the DNA is TGCAGCGTTGAAGAGGAGGGGCTGGGCTATGGCTACACCTTC. This codes for CSVEEEGLGYGYTF. The chain is built from TRBV29-1 and TRBJ1-2, with D perhaps TRBD1 (5 bases). The CDR3 consists of 14 residues. CDR1 SQVTM and CDR2 ANQGSEA come from the germline V gene. Trimming took 0 bases from V and 4 from J, leaving 12 bases between them. The whole variable domain, filled in from reference TRBV29-1 and TRBJ1-2, reads SAVISQKPSRDICQRGTSLTIQCQVDSQVTMMFWYRQQPGQSLTLIATANQGSEATYESGFVIDKFPISRPNLTFSTLTVSNMSPEDSSIYLCSVEEEGLGYGYTFGSGTRLTVV.

The J gene is TRBJ2-7, the V gene TRBV5-1; TRBD1 matches 8 bases. Unmatched junction bases numbered 12, after V lost 4 bases and J lost 3 bases. The germline gives CDR1 SGHRS, CDR2 YFSETQ. This CDR3 has 16 amino acids. The CDR3 reads CASSGFWDRIVYEQYF. The CDR3 DNA reads TGCGCCAGCAGCGGCTTTTGGGACAGGATCGTCTACGAGCAGTACTTC.

The gene calls are TRBV6-5 and TRBJ1-1, with 8 bases aligning to TRBD1. Germline loops: CDR1 MNHEY, CDR2 SVGAGI. V gave up 6 bases and J gave up 4 bases; unmatched junction bases: 4. The CDR3 sequence is 13 residues long. The CDR3: CASRAGGPTEAFF. In DNA form, the CDR3 reads TGTGCCAGCAGGGCAGGGGGCCCCACTGAAGCTTTCTTT.

The J gene is TRBJ2-7, the V gene TRBV7-8; D gene unclear. The CDR3 totals 13 residues. Germline V CDR1 and CDR2: SGHVS, FQNEAQ. With 1 base removed from V and 11 bases from J, the gap between germline ends came to 15 bases. The CDR3 is CASSLGGITGEYF. The CDR3 bases are TGTGCCAGCAGCTTAGGAGGTATTACCGGAGAGTACTTC.

The rearrangement joins TRBV6-4 to TRBJ2-7; the match to TRBD1 covers 7 bases. The CDR3 covers 15 residues. V lost 8 bases, J lost 4 bases, and 14 bases stayed unmatched. Germline V lookup: CDR1 MRHNA, CDR2 SNTAGT. The CDR3 coding sequence is TGTGCCAGCGTTTACTCCGGGACAGACCATTACGAGCAGTACTTC. It encodes CASVYSGTDHYEQYF.

This clone was seen a single time. The rearrangement links TRBV11-2 to TRBJ2-3, with 15 bases that match TRBD2. Trimming cost V 5 bases and J 6 bases; bases outside gene matches: 6. The CDR3 sequence is 16 residues long. Germline assignment: CDR1 SGHAT and CDR2 FQNNGV. The CDR3 sequence is CASSLGLAGGPDTQYF. DNA of the CDR3: TGTGCCAGCAGCCTCGGACTAGCGGGAGGGCCCGATACGCAGTATTTT.

About this clone: Other DNA sequences in the same sample also yield this CDR3. This chain uses TRBV27 with TRBJ2-7; D gene unclear. CDR1 MNHEY and CDR2 SMNVEV come from the germline V gene (reference sequence). Trimming shortened V by 3 bases and J by 3 bases, and 9 bases separated the two germline ends. The CDR3 extends over 13 amino acids. CDR3 nucleotides: TGTGCCAGCAGTTTTGGACGAGACTACGAGCAGTACTTC. Translated: CASSFGRDYEQYF.

This chain uses TRBV19 with TRBJ2-7; the D gene is possibly TRBD1 (5 bases). The V gene's germline CDR1 is LNHDA and CDR2 SQIVND (reference sequence). Trimming cost V 4 bases and J 5 bases, with 9 bases left between them. CDR3 length: 12 residues. CDR3 amino acids: CASSTRVDEQYF. For the CDR3, the DNA is TGTGCCAGTAGTACCAGGGTGGACGAGCAGTACTTC.

The rearrangement links TRBV2 to TRBJ1-1, with a weak D call TRBD1 (6 bases). Trimming pared 0 bases from V and 1 base from J, leaving 15 bases between. The CDR3 covers 17 residues. Per germline, CDR1 SNHLY and CDR2 FYNNEI. CDR3 nucleotide sequence: TGTGCCAGCAGTGAAGCGGTTTACAGGGAAAAGAACACTGAAGCTTTCTTT. Amino acid sequence: CASSEAVYREKNTEAFF. Supplemented by reference TRBV2 and TRBJ1-1, the full variable domain reads EPEVTQTPSHQVTQMGQEVILRCVPISNHLYFYWYRQILGQKVEFLVSFYNNEISEKSEIFDDQFSVERPDGSNFTLKIRSTKLEDSAMYFCASSEAVYREKNTEAFFGQGTRLTVV.

This sequence joins TRBV5-8 and TRBJ2-3; TRBD1 matches at 12 bases. Germline trimming cut 4 bases from V and 4 bases from J; bases unmatched to any gene: 7. CDR1 and CDR2 from the germline V gene are SGHTS and YDEGEE. The CDR3 runs 16 residues. DNA for the CDR3: TGTGCCAGCAGCCCCTGGGACAGGGGGCTTTCAGATACGCAGTATTTT. Protein sequence: CASSPWDRGLSDTQYF. The whole variable domain, remainder taken from reference TRBV5-8 and TRBJ2-3, is EAGVTQSPTHLIKTRGQQATLRCSPISGHTSVYWYQQALGLGLQFLLWYDEGEERNRGNFPPRFSGRQFPNYSSELNVNALELEDSALYLCASSPWDRGLSDTQYFGPGTRLTVL.

Comments on this clone: This same CDR3 is encoded by further DNA sequences in the sample. This sequence joins TRBV20-1 and TRBJ1-2; 10 nucleotides line up with TRBD1. The length of the CDR3 is 11 residues. Germline values: CDR1 DFQATT, CDR2 SNEGSKA (reference sequence). After removal of 6 bases from V and 6 bases from J, the junction contained 1 base not matched to a gene. CDR3 region: CSAGTGDGYTF. The CDR3 DNA reads as TGCAGTGCCGGGACAGGGGATGGCTACACCTTC.

This chain connects TRBV2 to TRBJ2-7, with 9 positions matching TRBD2. Unmatched junction bases numbered 10, after V lost 4 bases and J lost 6 bases. This CDR3 spans 15 amino acids. Germline lookup yields CDR1 SNHLY and CDR2 FYNNEI. The CDR3 here is CASSATSGLGLEQYF. The CDR3 coding sequence is TGTGCCAGCAGTGCAACTAGCGGGTTGGGTCTCGAGCAGTACTTC. Combining the CDR3 with reference TRBV2 and TRBJ2-7 gives the whole variable domain EPEVTQTPSHQVTQMGQEVILRCVPISNHLYFYWYRQILGQKVEFLVSFYNNEISEKSEIFDDQFSVERPDGSNFTLKIRSTKLEDSAMYFCASSATSGLGLEQYFGPGTRLTVT.

The V gene is TRBV27, the J gene TRBJ2-7; 11 nucleotides line up with TRBD1. Trimming at V came to 7 bases and at J to 6 bases, leaving 5 bases not matched to a gene. The CDR3 runs to 13 residues. Per germline, CDR1 MNHEY and CDR2 SMNVEV (reference sequence). The CDR3 reads CASKGQGVSEQYF. For the CDR3, the DNA is TGTGCCAGCAAGGGACAGGGGGTCTCCGAGCAGTACTTC.

This chain uses TRBV28 with TRBJ1-2; TRBD1 matches at 7 bases. V lost 5 bases to trimming and J lost 4 bases; unmatched junction nucleotides: 7. Germline CDR1 MDHEN, CDR2 SYDVKM. The CDR3 runs to 14 residues. The CDR3: CASSGQDRFYGYTF. The CDR3 region has the DNA TGTGCCAGCAGTGGTCAGGACAGGTTCTATGGCTACACCTTC.

J is TRBJ2-7 and V is TRBV2; no clear D. V lost 7 bases, J lost 3 bases, and 4 bases lay in between. The germline gives CDR1 SNHLY, CDR2 FYNNEI. The CDR3 length is 10 residues. The CDR3 nucleotides are TGTGCCAGCATGATCTACGAGCAGTACTTC. It encodes CASMIYEQYF. Drawing the rest from reference TRBV2 and TRBJ2-7, the complete variable domain is EPEVTQTPSHQVTQMGQEVILRCVPISNHLYFYWYRQILGQKVEFLVSFYNNEISEKSEIFDDQFSVERPDGSNFTLKIRSTKLEDSAMYFCASMIYEQYFGPGTRLTVT.

The chain employs TRBV5-6 and TRBJ2-5, with D unresolved. V was shortened by 3 bases and J by 2 bases, with 11 bases between the two germline ends. The germline gives CDR1 SGHDT, CDR2 YYEEEE. The CDR3 has 14 amino acids. The CDR3 DNA sequence: TGTGCCAGCAGCTCTGGGGTGGGTCAAGAGACCCAGTACTTC. Its translation is CASSSGVGQETQYF.